The next 4 T cell receptor beta chains were all read from a single sample in a study of TIL therapy for anti-PD-1-resistant metastatic lung cancer. Time point meaning: pre-treatment sample, taken before nivolumab and TIL therapy. This was the immunoSEQ v3 assay. Generated by immunoSEQ multiplex PCR, the TCRdb table keeps only in-frame clones and is missing some. Among tens of thousands of clones listed, 65% to 90% were seen once. The sequenced sample was blood, obtained at baseline. The receptor source for this set is a person aged 25-85 years with non-small cell lung cancer.

V usage is TRBV7-8 and J usage is TRBJ2-7, with 8 bases that match TRBD1. V lost 5 bases, J lost 5 bases, and 5 bases stayed unmatched. CDR1 SGHVS and CDR2 FQNEAQ come from the germline V gene. CDR3 length: 13 amino acids. The chain's CDR3 is CASSRQGFNEQYF. Here the CDR3 DNA reads TGTGCCAGCAGCCGACAGGGGTTCAACGAGCAGTACTTC.

The chain recombines TRBV30 with TRBJ1-1; tentatively, D is TRBD1 (5 bases). The CDR3 totals 16 residues. V lost 0 bases and J lost 0, with 14 bases in between. Germline V lookup: CDR1 GTSNPN, CDR2 SVGIG (reference sequence). The CDR3 here is CAWSVGAGWMNTEAFF. The CDR3 DNA is TGTGCCTGGAGTGTGGGAGCAGGGTGGATGAACACTGAAGCTTTCTTT.

This clone was seen a single time. The CDR3 nucleotides read TGTGCCAGTAGTGGACAGGGTGGTACGCAGTATTTT. Translation gives CASSGQGGTQYF. V and J are TRBV19 and TRBJ2-3, with 8 bases aligning to TRBD1. Trimming at V came to 5 bases and at J to 8 bases, leaving 3 bases not matched to a gene. This CDR3 has 12 residues. CDR1 and CDR2 from the germline V gene are LNHDA and SQIVND (reference sequence). The complete variable domain, with remaining parts taken from reference TRBV19 and TRBJ2-3, reads DGGITQSPKYLFRKEGQNVTLSCEQNLNHDAMYWYRQDPGQGLRLIYYSQIVNDFQKGDIAEGYSVSREKKESFPLTVTSAQKNPTAFYLCASSGQGGTQYFGPGTRLTVL.

The V call is TRBV28, the J call TRBJ1-2, with 8 nucleotides matching TRBD1. Looked up from germline, CDR1 is MDHEN and CDR2 is SYDVKM. The CDR3 is made up of 15 amino acids. V lost 4 bases and J lost 4; bases outside the gene matches: 8. The CDR3 DNA sequence: TGTGCCAGCAGTTCCATTGGACAGGGCTCCTATGGCTACACCTTC. Translating it yields CASSSIGQGSYGYTF.